These 20 T cell receptor beta chains originate from one sample sequenced in a study of metastatic and nonmetastatic thyroid tumors. The entire patient cohort was treatment-naive prior to thyroid surgery. TCRdb re-clonotyped the PCR reads via MiXCR. Of about 93,000 clones listed, approximately 12% are singletons. Sequenced: blood. Source of these receptors: a female donor with papillary thyroid cancer or a benign thyroid nodule (not recorded which). Some clones in this sample may be carry-over from other donors' samples.

This clone was detected many times. The chain recombines TRBV2 with TRBJ2-5; 8 bases match TRBD2. J gave up 5 bases and V 7 bases, and 12 bases lay outside the gene matches. The CDR3 has 15 amino acids. CDR1 and CDR2 (germline): SNHLY, FYNNEI. The DNA for the CDR3 is TGTGCCAGCAATCCCCGGCGGGGGGCGGGGGAGACCCAGTACTTC. As protein: CASNPRRGAGETQYF.

The table lists this clone with many counts. The rearrangement links TRBV27 to TRBJ2-5, with 15 bases matching TRBD2. Per the germline V gene, CDR1 is MNHEY and CDR2 is SMNVEV (reference sequence). This CDR3 is built from 15 residues. With 9 bases clipped from V and 6 bases from J, the junction kept 8 bases outside the gene matches. The CDR3 protein is CASGTSGRPGKTQYF. CDR3 coding DNA: TGTGCCAGTGGGACTAGCGGGAGGCCGGGGAAGACCCAGTACTTC.

This clone came up many times. This CDR3 reads CSARDTRTRVLGEAFF. CDR3 nucleotides: TGCAGTGCTAGAGATACACGGACACGGGTTTTGGGGGAAGCTTTCTTT. The gene calls are TRBV20-1 and TRBJ1-1; weak D call: TRBD1 (5 bases). V was cut by 0 bases and J by 8 bases, with 22 bases left in between. The germline V gene encodes CDR1 DFQATT and CDR2 SNEGSKA (reference sequence). The CDR3 loop spans 16 amino acids.

This clone was observed at least ten times. As DNA, the CDR3 is TGTGCCAGCAGCCAAGATCTTGTTGGGGGGGCCTACGAGCAGTACTTC. Protein sequence: CASSQDLVGGAYEQYF. The chain couples TRBV3-1 to TRBJ2-7; the match to TRBD2 covers 7 bases. The CDR3 extends over 16 amino acids. Trimming removed 0 bases from V and 2 bases from J; junction bases left unmatched: 7. The germline V gene has CDR1 LGHDT and CDR2 YNNKEL (reference sequence).

This clone has at least ten counts. V usage is TRBV7-2 and J usage is TRBJ2-2; TRBD2 agrees at 10 bases. CDR1 and CDR2 (germline): SGHTA, FQGNSA. There are 14 residues in the CDR3. J lost 8 bases, V lost 3 bases, and 3 bases had no gene match. The CDR3 region has the DNA TGTGCCAGCAGCTTTCTAGCGGGAGATGGGGAGCTGTTTTTT. Translating it yields CASSFLAGDGELFF.

This clone showed up many times. The chain links TRBV27 to TRBJ2-3; the match to TRBD2 covers 14 bases. Germline V CDR1 and CDR2: MNHEY, SMNVEV (reference sequence). J lost 0 bases, V lost 6 bases, and 5 bases had no gene match. The CDR3 runs to 17 residues. As DNA, the CDR3 is TGTGCCAGCAGGAGGACTAGCGGGAGGACTAGCACAGATACGCAGTATTTT. Translating gives CASRRTSGRTSTDTQYF.

This clone was seen repeatedly, ten times or more. V gene TRBV30 combines with J gene TRBJ2-5; 8 nucleotides line up with TRBD2. The CDR3 contains 13 residues. Germline-derived CDR1 and CDR2 are GTSNPN and SVGIG (reference sequence). V shed 3 bases, J shed 4 bases, and the junction held 4 bases outside the gene matches. CDR3 DNA: TGTGCCTGGAGCCGCGGGGGGCGAGAGACCCAGTACTTC. Translation: CAWSRGGRETQYF.

At least ten counts were recorded for this clone. This chain joins TRBV20-1 and TRBJ2-2; D perhaps matches TRBD1 (6 bases). The CDR3 runs to 14 residues. Germline V lookup: CDR1 DFQATT, CDR2 SNEGSKA (reference sequence). V lost 5 bases and J lost 0, with 10 bases in between. The CDR3 reads CSASQGPNTGELFF. As DNA, the CDR3 is TGCAGTGCTTCACAGGGCCCGAACACCGGGGAGCTGTTTTTT.

This clone was recorded at least ten times. The rearrangement uses TRBV18 and TRBJ1-2; D remains unclear. Germline loops: CDR1 KGHSH, CDR2 LQKENI. CDR3 length: 13 residues. Between the trimmed V and J ends, which lost 4 bases and 0 bases, there was a span of 6 bases. The CDR3 spells CASSQGSNYGYTF. CDR3 coding DNA: TGTGCCAGCTCACAAGGGTCTAACTATGGCTACACCTTC.

This clone was observed a handful of times. V usage is TRBV6-1 and J usage is TRBJ1-3; D ambiguous. V lost 8 bases, J lost 0 bases, and 8 bases lay in between. Germline values: CDR1 MNHNS, CDR2 SASEGT. The CDR3 sequence is 13 residues long. CDR3 in amino acids: CASGFFSGNTIYF. The CDR3 nucleotides are TGTGCCAGCGGGTTTTTCTCTGGAAACACCATATATTTT.

This clone was seen repeatedly, ten times or more. The chain carries TRBV7-8 and TRBJ2-7; D unresolved. V lost 3 bases, J lost 5 bases, and 11 bases lay in between. The CDR3 sequence is 13 residues long. CDR1 and CDR2 from the germline V gene are SGHVS and FQNEAQ. The CDR3 loop reads CASSLFTGNEQYF. The CDR3 nucleotides read TGTGCCAGCAGCTTGTTTACGGGCAACGAGCAGTACTTC.

This clone was detected ten times or more. The V call is TRBV20-1, the J call TRBJ2-3, with 8 bases matching TRBD2. The J segment lost 3 bases and the V segment lost 5 bases, leaving 10 bases of the junction unmatched. The germline gives CDR1 DFQATT, CDR2 SNEGSKA (reference sequence). The CDR3 covers 15 residues. CDR3: CSAPPPAGVTDTQYF. The CDR3 DNA reads TGCAGTGCTCCTCCCCCAGCGGGAGTAACAGATACGCAGTATTTT.

Only a few counts were recorded for this clone. DNA of the CDR3: TGTGCCAGCAGCCGCCGTCGAGTAGCGGGAGTTCCAGAGACCCAGTACTTC. This encodes CASSRRRVAGVPETQYF. The rearrangement uses TRBV7-9 and TRBJ2-5, with TRBD2 identical over 9 bases. This CDR3 has 17 amino acids. Germline loops: CDR1 SEHNR, CDR2 FQNEAQ (reference sequence). With 5 bases clipped from V and 4 bases from J, the junction kept 14 bases outside the gene matches.

This clone was seen many times. The chain links TRBV24-1 to TRBJ2-1; TRBD2 matches 9 bases. The CDR3 is 18 amino acids. Germline CDR1 KGHDR, CDR2 SFDVKD. Losses at the gene ends were 3 bases for V and 4 bases for J; bases not matched to a gene: 12. Here the CDR3 DNA reads TGTGCCACCAGTGATGCCCTGTCTACTAGCGGGTTTTACAATGAGCAGTTCTTC. Protein: CATSDALSTSGFYNEQFF.

The CDR3, as DNA: TGTGCCAGCATCGACCGGTCCCCAGTGAGGCCCACGAATACGCAGTATTTT. It specifies CASIDRSPVRPTNTQYF. The chain has TRBV11-1 and TRBJ2-3; D is unresolved. Germline lookup yields CDR1 SGHAT and CDR2 FQDESV (reference sequence). Trimming cost V 7 bases and J 7 bases, with 27 bases left between them. The CDR3 extends over 17 amino acids. Full variable domain (outside the CDR3, taken from reference TRBV11-1 and TRBJ2-3): EAEVAQSPRYKITEKSQAVAFWCDPISGHATLYWYRQILGQGPELLVQFQDESVVDDSQLPKDRFSAERLKGVDSTLKIQPAELGDSAMYLCASIDRSPVRPTNTQYFGPGTRLTVL.

This clone occurred many times. The chain has TRBV10-3 and TRBJ1-6; possible D gene TRBD1, 6 bases. V lost 0 bases and J lost 8, with 11 bases in between. Germline lookup yields CDR1 ENHRY and CDR2 SYGVKD. This CDR3 region has 15 residues. CDR3 protein: CAISESRQGHSPLHF. In nucleotides, the CDR3 is TGTGCCATCAGTGAGTCTCGGCAGGGGCATTCACCCCTCCACTTT.

This clone came up many times. The rearrangement joins TRBV7-8 to TRBJ2-3, with D hard to call. Germline lookup yields CDR1 SGHVS and CDR2 FQNEAQ. The CDR3 extends over 14 amino acids. Trimming stripped 5 bases from V and 5 bases from J, with 14 bases between. CDR3 in DNA: TGTGCCAGCAGCATTAAGGTGGTGATAGATACGCAGTATTTT. Translated: CASSIKVVIDTQYF. The full variable domain, in which reference TRBV7-8 and TRBJ2-3 provide the parts outside the CDR3, is GAGVSQSPRYKVAKRGQDVALRCDPISGHVSLFWYQQALGQGPEFLTYFQNEAQLDKSGLPSDRFFAERPEGSVSTLKIQRTQQEDSAVYLCASSIKVVIDTQYFGPGTRLTVL.

This clone was observed at least ten times. The J gene is TRBJ2-6, the V gene TRBV6-1; the match to TRBD1 covers 8 bases. The V gene end was trimmed by 7 bases and the J gene end by 0 bases; junction bases not matched to a gene: 8. Germline CDR1 and CDR2: MNHNS and SASEGT. The CDR3 sequence is 17 residues long. DNA of the CDR3: TGTGCCAGCAAAATGGACAGGGTCCTCTCTGGGGCCAACGTCCTGACTTTC. The encoded protein is CASKMDRVLSGANVLTF.

This clone was found many times. The chain has TRBV6-1 and TRBJ1-5; D not certain. V was cut by 5 bases and J by 6 bases, with 11 bases left in between. Per the germline V gene, CDR1 is MNHNS and CDR2 is SASEGT. The CDR3 is 13 residues long. The CDR3 reads CASSSRGGQPQHF. The CDR3 DNA follows: TGTGCCAGCAGTAGCCGGGGAGGTCAGCCCCAGCATTTT.

This clone was counted many times. This chain links TRBV7-2 with TRBJ2-6; D is unresolved. This CDR3 contains 14 residues. V gave up 1 base and J gave up 0 bases, with 1 base separating them. The V gene's germline CDR1 is SGHTA and CDR2 FQGNSA. The CDR3 region has the DNA TGTGCCAGCAGCTTAGACTCTGGGGCCAACGTCCTGACTTTC. This gives the protein CASSLDSGANVLTF.